One and the same sample provided the 6 T cell receptor beta chains below, sequenced in a study of OX40 agonist ivuxolimab in advanced cancers. Generated by immunoSEQ multiplex PCR, the TCRdb table keeps only in-frame clones and is missing some. The repertoire consists of around 80,000 clones, with roughly four fifths occurring once and the leading ten covering around 5.1%. The sample in question was CD4+ or CD8+ T cells sorted from blood, obtained in a trial of the OX40 agonist ivuxolimab. The receptors were gathered from an adult with an advanced solid tumor such as melanoma, head and neck, liver or kidney cancer.

V gene TRBV6-6 combines with J gene TRBJ2-1; D is uncertain. The germline gives CDR1 MNHNY, CDR2 SVGAGI (reference sequence). V lost 0 bases and J lost 9, with 12 bases in between. The CDR3 contains 14 residues. The DNA of the CDR3 is TGTGCCAGCAGTTACTCGACGCAAGTGGGTGAGCAGTTCTTC. It yields the protein CASSYSTQVGEQFF.

The chain links TRBV4-2 to TRBJ2-7, with D uncertain. Trimming removed 4 bases from V and 4 bases from J, with 8 bases in between. Germline-derived CDR1 and CDR2 are LGHNA and YNFKEQ. The CDR3 covers 12 residues. The CDR3 bases are TGTGCCAGCAGCCGGGTGGGGTACGAGCAGTACTTC. This gives the protein CASSRVGYEQYF.

The table lists this clone with a count of one. The chain couples TRBV7-2 to TRBJ2-2, with D tentatively TRBD2 (6 bases). The germline V gene encodes CDR1 SGHTA and CDR2 FQGNSA. V was trimmed by 5 bases and J by 1 base, leaving 11 bases between them. This CDR3 comprises 15 residues. The CDR3 DNA sequence: TGTGCCAGCAGCCGTAGCGGTGTGAACACCGGGGAGCTGTTTTTT. This encodes CASSRSGVNTGELFF.

The rearrangement joins TRBV7-6 to TRBJ2-5; D is ambiguous. The CDR3 has 14 amino acids. Germline CDR1 SGHVS, CDR2 FNYEAQ. The V gene lost 5 bases and the J gene lost 4 bases, with 14 bases spanning the gap. CDR3 sequence (DNA): TGTGCCAGCAGCCCAAATAGGGTCCGAGAGACCCAGTACTTC. This translates into CASSPNRVRETQYF.

With regard to this clone: Other DNA variants within this sample encode the same CDR3. This chain connects TRBV28 to TRBJ1-2, with D possibly matching TRBD1 (6 bases). This CDR3 has 12 residues. The germline V gene encodes CDR1 MDHEN and CDR2 SYDVKM. The ends were cut back, 2 bases at V and 5 bases at J, with 6 bases in the middle. The CDR3 loop is CASSLQGYGYTF. In nucleotides, the CDR3 is TGTGCCAGCAGTTTACAGGGGTATGGCTACACCTTC.

The chain combines TRBV9 with TRBJ2-5; 9 bases align to TRBD2. The CDR3 is made up of 14 amino acids. The V and J ends lost 3 bases and 5 bases, in that order; junction bases with no gene match: 5. CDR1 and CDR2 (germline): SGDLS, YYNGEE. As DNA, the CDR3 is TGTGCCAGCAGCGATGTCGCGGGGGGGGAGACCCAGTACTTC. Translating it yields CASSDVAGGETQYF.